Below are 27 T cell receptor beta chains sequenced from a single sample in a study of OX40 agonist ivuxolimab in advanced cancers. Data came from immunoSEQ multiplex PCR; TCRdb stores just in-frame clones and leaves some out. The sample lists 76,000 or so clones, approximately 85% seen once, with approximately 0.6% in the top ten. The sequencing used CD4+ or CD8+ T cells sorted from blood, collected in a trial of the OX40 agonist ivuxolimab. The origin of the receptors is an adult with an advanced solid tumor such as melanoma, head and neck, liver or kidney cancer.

The CDR3 nucleotides read TGTGCCAGCAGACGGGAAGTGGGAGGGTCGTACGAGCAGTACTTC. Its protein product is CASRREVGGSYEQYF. The rearrangement uses TRBV7-2 and TRBJ2-7, with 7 positions matching TRBD2. CDR1 is SGHTA and CDR2 is FQGNSA in the germline V gene. V lost 6 bases and J lost 4; bases outside the gene matches: 12. This CDR3 region has 15 residues.

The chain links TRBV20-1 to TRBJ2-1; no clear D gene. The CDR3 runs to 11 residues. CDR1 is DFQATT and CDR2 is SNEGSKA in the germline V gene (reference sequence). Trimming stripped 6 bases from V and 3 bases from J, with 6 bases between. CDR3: CSADDYNEQFF. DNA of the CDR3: TGCAGTGCAGACGACTACAATGAGCAGTTCTTC.

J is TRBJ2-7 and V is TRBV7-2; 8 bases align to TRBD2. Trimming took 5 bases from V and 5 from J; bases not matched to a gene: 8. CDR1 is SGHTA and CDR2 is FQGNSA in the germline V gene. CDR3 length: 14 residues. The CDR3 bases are TGTGCCAGCAGCCCCCCCCCGGGGGGGAACGAGCAGTACTTC. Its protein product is CASSPPPGGNEQYF.

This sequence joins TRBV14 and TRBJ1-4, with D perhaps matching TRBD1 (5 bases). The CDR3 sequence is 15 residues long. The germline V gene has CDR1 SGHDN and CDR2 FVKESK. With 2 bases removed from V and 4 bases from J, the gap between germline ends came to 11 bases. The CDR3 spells CASSQKAGFNEKLFF. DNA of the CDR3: TGTGCCAGCAGCCAAAAGGCAGGGTTTAATGAAAAACTGTTTTTT. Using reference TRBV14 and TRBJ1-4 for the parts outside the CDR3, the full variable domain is EAGVTQFPSHSVIEKGQTVTLRCDPISGHDNLYWYRRVMGKEIKFLLHFVKESKQDESGMPNNRFLAERTGGTYSTLKVQPAELEDSGVYFCASSQKAGFNEKLFFGSGTQLSVL.

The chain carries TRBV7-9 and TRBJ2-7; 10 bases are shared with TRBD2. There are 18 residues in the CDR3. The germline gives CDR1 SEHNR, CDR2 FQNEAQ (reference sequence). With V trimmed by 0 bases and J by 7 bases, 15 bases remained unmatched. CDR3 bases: TGTGCCAGCAGCTTAGCCCCGATGATGAGCGGGGGGGCCAGAGAGCAGTACTTC. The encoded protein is CASSLAPMMSGGAREQYF.

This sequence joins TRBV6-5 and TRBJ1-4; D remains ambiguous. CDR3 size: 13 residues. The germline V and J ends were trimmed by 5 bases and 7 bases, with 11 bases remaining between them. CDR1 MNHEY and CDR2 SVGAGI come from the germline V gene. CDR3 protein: CASSPTHGEKLFF. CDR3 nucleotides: TGTGCCAGCAGTCCCACGCACGGTGAAAAACTGTTTTTT.

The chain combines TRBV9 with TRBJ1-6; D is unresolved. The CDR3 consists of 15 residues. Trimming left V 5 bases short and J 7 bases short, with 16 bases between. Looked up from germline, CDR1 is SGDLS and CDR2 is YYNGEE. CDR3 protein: CASSRAGSQNSPLHF. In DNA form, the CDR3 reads TGTGCCAGCAGTCGGGCCGGGAGCCAAAATTCACCCCTCCACTTT.

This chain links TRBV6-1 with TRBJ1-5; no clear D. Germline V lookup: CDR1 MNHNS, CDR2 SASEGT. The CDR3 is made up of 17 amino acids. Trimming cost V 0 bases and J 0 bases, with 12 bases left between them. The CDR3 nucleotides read TGTGCCAGCAGTGAAGCTGGCAGGATCTATAGCAATCAGCCCCAGCATTTT. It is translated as CASSEAGRIYSNQPQHF.

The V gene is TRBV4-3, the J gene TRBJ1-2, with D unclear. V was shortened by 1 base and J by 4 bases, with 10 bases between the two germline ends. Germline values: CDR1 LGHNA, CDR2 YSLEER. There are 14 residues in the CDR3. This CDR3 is CASSQGSGTYGYTF. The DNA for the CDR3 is TGCGCCAGCAGCCAAGGATCGGGCACCTATGGCTACACCTTC.

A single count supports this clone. CDR3 amino acids: CASSQRRRTELFF. The CDR3 DNA is TGCGCCAGCAGTCAGCGCCGGCGGACGGAACTGTTTTTT. This chain uses TRBV23-1 with TRBJ1-4; D gene unclear. TRBV23-1 counts as an open reading frame of uncertain function. Trimming stripped 3 bases from V and 12 bases from J, with 14 bases between. The CDR3 sequence is 13 residues long.

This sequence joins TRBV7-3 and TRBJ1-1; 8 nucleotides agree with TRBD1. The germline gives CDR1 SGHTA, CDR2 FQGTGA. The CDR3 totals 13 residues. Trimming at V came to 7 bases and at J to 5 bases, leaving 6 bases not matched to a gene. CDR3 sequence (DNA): TGTGCCAGCATGCGGACAGGGCGGACTGAAGCTTTCTTT. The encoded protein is CASMRTGRTEAFF.

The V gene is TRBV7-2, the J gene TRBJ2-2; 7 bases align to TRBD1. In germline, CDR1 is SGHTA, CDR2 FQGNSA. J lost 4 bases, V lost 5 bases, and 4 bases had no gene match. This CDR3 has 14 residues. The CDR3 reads CASSARQGTGELFF. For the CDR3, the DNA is TGTGCCAGCAGCGCAAGACAGGGCACCGGGGAGCTGTTTTTT.

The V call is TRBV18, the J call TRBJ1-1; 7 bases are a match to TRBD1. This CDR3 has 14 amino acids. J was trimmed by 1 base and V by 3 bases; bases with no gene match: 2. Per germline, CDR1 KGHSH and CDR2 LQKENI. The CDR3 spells CASSPWTGNTEAFF. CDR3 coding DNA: TGTGCCAGCTCACCTTGGACAGGGAACACTGAAGCTTTCTTT.

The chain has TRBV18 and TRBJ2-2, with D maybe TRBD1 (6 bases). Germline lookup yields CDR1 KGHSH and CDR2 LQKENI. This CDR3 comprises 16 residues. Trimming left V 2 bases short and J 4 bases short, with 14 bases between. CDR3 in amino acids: CASSPFRDKGTGELFF. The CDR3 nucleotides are TGTGCCAGCTCACCATTCCGGGACAAGGGCACCGGGGAGCTGTTTTTT.

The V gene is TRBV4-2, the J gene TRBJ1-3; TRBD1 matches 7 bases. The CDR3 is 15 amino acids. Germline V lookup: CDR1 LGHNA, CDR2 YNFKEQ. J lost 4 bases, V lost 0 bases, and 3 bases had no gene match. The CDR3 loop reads CASSQEGTEGNTIYF. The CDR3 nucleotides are TGTGCCAGCAGCCAAGAGGGGACAGAAGGAAACACCATATATTTT.

In DNA, the CDR3 is TGTGCCAGCAGCCCCGAGAGACAGGGAGAACTGTTTTTT. It translates to CASSPERQGELFF. The chain has TRBV7-9 and TRBJ1-4; TRBD1 matches at 7 bases. The germline V gene has CDR1 SEHNR and CDR2 FQNEAQ (reference sequence). The length of the CDR3 is 13 residues. The J segment lost 12 bases and the V segment lost 5 bases, leaving 9 bases of the junction unmatched.

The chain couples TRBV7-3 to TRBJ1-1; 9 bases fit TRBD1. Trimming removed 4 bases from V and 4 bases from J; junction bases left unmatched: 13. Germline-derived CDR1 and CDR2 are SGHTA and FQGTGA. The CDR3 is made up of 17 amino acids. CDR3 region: CASSSQPPGQGFTEAFF. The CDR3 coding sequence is TGTGCCAGCAGCTCCCAACCCCCGGGACAGGGTTTCACTGAAGCTTTCTTT. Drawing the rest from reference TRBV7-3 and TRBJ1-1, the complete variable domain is GAGVSQTPSNKVTEKGKYVELRCDPISGHTALYWYRQSLGQGPEFLIYFQGTGAADDSGLPNDRFFAVRPEGSVSTLKIQRTERGDSAVYLCASSSQPPGQGFTEAFFGQGTRLTVV.

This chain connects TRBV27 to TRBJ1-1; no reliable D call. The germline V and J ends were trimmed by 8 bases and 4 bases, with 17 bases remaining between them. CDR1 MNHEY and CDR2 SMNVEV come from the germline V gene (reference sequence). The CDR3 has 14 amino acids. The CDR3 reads CASQMSRDGTEAFF. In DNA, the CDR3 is TGTGCCAGCCAGATGAGTAGGGATGGCACTGAAGCTTTCTTT.

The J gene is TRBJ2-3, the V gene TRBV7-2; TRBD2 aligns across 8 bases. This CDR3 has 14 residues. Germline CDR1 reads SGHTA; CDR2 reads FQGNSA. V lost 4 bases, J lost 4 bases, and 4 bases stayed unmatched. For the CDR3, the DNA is TGTGCCAGCAGCTCCCCGGGGGGGCCAGATACGCAGTATTTT. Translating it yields CASSSPGGPDTQYF.

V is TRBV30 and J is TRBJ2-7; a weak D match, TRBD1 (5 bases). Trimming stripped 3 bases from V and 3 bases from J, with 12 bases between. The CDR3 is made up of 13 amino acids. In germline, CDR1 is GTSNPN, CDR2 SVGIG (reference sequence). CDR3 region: CAWRKQGSYEQYF. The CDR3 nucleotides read TGTGCCTGGAGGAAGCAGGGAAGCTACGAGCAGTACTTC.

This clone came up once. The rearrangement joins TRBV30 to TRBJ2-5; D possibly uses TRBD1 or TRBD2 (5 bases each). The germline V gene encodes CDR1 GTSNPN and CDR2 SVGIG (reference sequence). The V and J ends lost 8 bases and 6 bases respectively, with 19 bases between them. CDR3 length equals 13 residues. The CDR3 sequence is CAIWGIHGQTQYF. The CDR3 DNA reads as TGTGCCATCTGGGGGATTCATGGGCAGACCCAGTACTTC.

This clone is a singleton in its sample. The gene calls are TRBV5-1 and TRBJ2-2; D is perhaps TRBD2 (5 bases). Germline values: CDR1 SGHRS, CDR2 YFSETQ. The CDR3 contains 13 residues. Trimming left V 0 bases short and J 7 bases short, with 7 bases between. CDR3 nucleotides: TGCGCCAGCAGCTTGGCCGGGGACGGGGAGCTGTTTTTT. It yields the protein CASSLAGDGELFF.

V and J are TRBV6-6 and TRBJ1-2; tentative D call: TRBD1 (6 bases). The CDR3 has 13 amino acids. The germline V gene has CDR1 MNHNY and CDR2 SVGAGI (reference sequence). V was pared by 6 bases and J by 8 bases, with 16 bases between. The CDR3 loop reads CASSPRTEGGYTF. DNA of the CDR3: TGTGCCAGCAGCCCTAGGACAGAGGGGGGCTACACCTTC.

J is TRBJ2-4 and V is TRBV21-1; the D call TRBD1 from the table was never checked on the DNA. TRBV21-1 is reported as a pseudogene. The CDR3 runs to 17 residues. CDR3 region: CASSKAAPDIAKNIQYF. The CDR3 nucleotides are TGTGCCAGCAGCAAAGCGGCCCCTGATATAGCCAAAAACATTCAGTACTTC.

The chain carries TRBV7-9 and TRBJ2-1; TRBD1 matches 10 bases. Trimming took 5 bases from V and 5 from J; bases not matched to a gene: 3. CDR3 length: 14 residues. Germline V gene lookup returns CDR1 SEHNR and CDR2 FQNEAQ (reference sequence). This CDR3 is CASSRGTGDNEQFF. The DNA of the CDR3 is TGTGCCAGCAGCCGCGGGACAGGGGACAATGAGCAGTTCTTC.

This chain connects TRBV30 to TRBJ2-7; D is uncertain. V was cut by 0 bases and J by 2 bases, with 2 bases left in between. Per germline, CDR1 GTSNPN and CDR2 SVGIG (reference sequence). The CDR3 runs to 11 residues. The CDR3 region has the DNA TGTGCCTGGAGTGTTACCTACGAGCAGTACTTC. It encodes CAWSVTYEQYF.

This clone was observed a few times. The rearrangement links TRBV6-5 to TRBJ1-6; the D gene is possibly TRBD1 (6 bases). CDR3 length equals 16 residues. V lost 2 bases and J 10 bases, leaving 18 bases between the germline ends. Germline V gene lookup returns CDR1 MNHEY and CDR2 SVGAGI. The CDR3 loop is CASSYVQGTPWSPLHF. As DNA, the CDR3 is TGTGCCAGCAGTTACGTACAGGGTACGCCTTGGTCACCCCTCCACTTT.